The rows below give T cell receptor beta chains drawn from one sample of a study of lymphopenia after photon versus proton radiotherapy. This table comes from immunoSEQ multiplex PCR, and its TCRdb copy is limited to in-frame clones, with some not included. The data show tens of thousands of clones, about 85% seen once. The input for sequencing was peripheral blood, taken from a patient treated with photon-based radiotherapy. These receptors all stem from a man between 60 and 75 years old with pancreatic cancer. The CDR3 runs from the conserved cysteine through the conserved F or W. The D gene is left open where the match is weak. Size tells how often a clone was seen (once, few, many) or the class of an expanded clone, and some rows leave it out.

V gene,D gene,J gene,clone size,CDR3 DNA,CDR3 protein
TRBV7-2,TRBD1,TRBJ1-1,.,TGTGCCAGCAGCTGGGGGACAGCGAACACTGAAGCTTTCTTT,CASSWGTANTEAFF
TRBV4-1,TRBD1,TRBJ2-7,.,TGCGCCAGCAGCCAGGGGACAGGGGGAACCTACGAGCAGTACTTC,CASSQGTGGTYEQYF
TRBV5-6,TRBD1,TRBJ1-4,.,TGTGCCAGCAGCTTGTGGACAGGGGCGTTGAATGAAAAACTGTTTTTT,CASSLWTGALNEKLFF
TRBV25-1,.,TRBJ2-3,.,TGTGCCAGCAGTGAATGGGGGGTCGGCACAGATACGCAGTATTTT,CASSEWGVGTDTQYF
TRBV5-8,.,TRBJ1-6,.,TGTGCCAGCCTCAGGACTCGTAATTCACCCCTCCACTTT,CASLRTRNSPLHF
TRBV14,TRBD1,TRBJ2-7,.,TGTGCCAGCAGCCGGGACAGGGTATCGGGTTACGAGCAGTACTTC,CASSRDRVSGYEQYF
TRBV5-4,TRBD2,TRBJ2-1,.,TGTGCCAGCAGCACCGGGACTAGCAACTACAATGAGCAGTTCTTC,CASSTGTSNYNEQFF
TRBV2,.,TRBJ1-5,few,TGTGCCAGCAGAGGACATAGGGGAAATCAGCCCCAGCATTTT,CASRGHRGNQPQHF
TRBV29-1,.,TRBJ2-3,.,TGCAGCGGTGGAGGGCTCACCGGGGATACGCAGTATTTT,CSGGGLTGDTQYF
TRBV4-3,TRBD2,TRBJ2-3,.,TGCGCCAGCAGCCAAGTGCTAGCGGGGGGGCTGGCAGATACGCAGTATTTT,CASSQVLAGGLADTQYF
TRBV6-5,.,TRBJ1-5,few,TGTGCCAGCAGTTACAGTTGGGGGCAGCCCCAGCATTTT,CASSYSWGQPQHF
TRBV6-6,TRBD1,TRBJ2-7,.,TGTGCCAGCAGTTATAACAGGGGGGACACCTACGAGCAGTACTTC,CASSYNRGDTYEQYF
TRBV27,TRBD2,TRBJ2-3,.,TGTGCCAGCAGTTGGACTAGGCCGCCCACAGATACGCAGTATTTT,CASSWTRPPTDTQYF
TRBV10-3,.,TRBJ2-5,.,TGTGCCATCAGTGAGTCGTCGGGGTTGGAGACCCAGTACTTC,CAISESSGLETQYF
TRBV12-5,.,TRBJ1-4,.,TGTGCTAGTGGTCCGGGGAGAGCAACTAATGAAAAACTGTTTTTT,CASGPGRATNEKLFF
TRBV19,.,TRBJ1-2,.,TGTGCCAGTAGTATAGGGACCGTTAATCCTTATGGCTACACCTTC,CASSIGTVNPYGYTF
TRBV5-3,.,TRBJ1-2,.,TGTGCCAGAAGCCAACGGTTCTATGGCTACACCTTC,CARSQRFYGYTF
TRBV6-5,.,TRBJ1-6,once,TGTGCCAGCAGTTTACTCGGCAGGGATTCACCCCTCCACTTT,CASSLLGRDSPLHF
TRBV7-8,TRBD2,TRBJ2-1,.,TGTGCCAGCAGCTTAACTCTAGCGGGGTACAATGAGCAGTTCTTC,CASSLTLAGYNEQFF
TRBV7-8,.,TRBJ1-4,.,TGTGCCAGCAGCTTAGTATCGGGGAGGCGCGAAAAACTGTTTTTT,CASSLVSGRREKLFF
TRBV7-3,TRBD1,TRBJ1-6,few,TGTGCCAGCAGCCAGGGGGGGAATTCACCCCTCCACTTT,CASSQGGNSPLHF
TRBV20-1,.,TRBJ2-1,.,TGCAGTGCTAATGTGGTCAATGAGCAGTTCTTC,CSANVVNEQFF
TRBV9,TRBD2,TRBJ2-5,.,TGTGCCAGCAGCGGGGCGGGGGTCCAAGAGACCCAGTACTTC,CASSGAGVQETQYF
TRBV7-3,.,TRBJ2-5,.,TGTGCCAGCAGCTCGACGGGGGGCGGCGAGACCCAGTACTTC,CASSSTGGGETQYF
TRBV6-5,TRBD1,TRBJ2-5,.,TGTGCCAGCAGGAGGGACAGTGGGGAGACCCAGTACTTC,CASRRDSGETQYF
TRBV7-6,.,TRBJ2-5,once,TGTGCCAGCAGCTTAGCGCCCTGGGAAGAGACCCAGTACTTC,CASSLAPWEETQYF
TRBV27,.,TRBJ2-7,.,TGTGCCAGCAGGGGGAGGTACGAGCAGTACTTC,CASRGRYEQYF
TRBV11-2,TRBD1,TRBJ2-3,.,TGTGCCAGCAGCCGACAGGGCCCTAGCACAGATACGCAGTATTTT,CASSRQGPSTDTQYF
TRBV2,TRBD2,TRBJ2-1,once,TGTGCCAGCAGTGGCGGGGGAAGAGGTGAGCAGTTCTTC,CASSGGGRGEQFF
TRBV14,.,TRBJ2-2,.,TGTGCCAGCAGCCAAGGTCAGGGGCGAGCCGGGGAGCTGTTTTTT,CASSQGQGRAGELFF
TRBV5-6,.,TRBJ1-2,.,TGTGCCAGCAGCTCAGGTGAGGGGACCCGAGGCTATGGCTACACCTTC,CASSSGEGTRGYGYTF
TRBV7-7,.,TRBJ2-2,once,TGTGCTAGCAGCTTGACAGGAATCAGCGGGGAGCTGTTTTTT,CASSLTGISGELFF
TRBV30,.,TRBJ2-3,.,TGTGCCTGGAGTTTGGGTCACACAGATACGCAGTATTTT,CAWSLGHTDTQYF
TRBV6-6,TRBD1,TRBJ1-1,.,TGTGCCAGCAGCAGACAGGGATGGACTGAAGCTTTCTTT,CASSRQGWTEAFF
TRBV4-1,TRBD1,TRBJ2-6,.,TGCGCCAGCAGCCGGGACAGGGCATTAATAAAGTTTTACTCTGGGGCCAACGTCCTGACTTTC,CASSRDRALIKFYSGANVLTF
TRBV7-9,.,TRBJ2-5,.,TGTGCCAGCAGCTTCCGAGACAGGGAGACCCAGTACTTC,CASSFRDRETQYF
TRBV18,.,TRBJ1-6,.,TGTGCCAGCTCACCCTCGGCGGCCCAGGGATCACCCCTCCACTTT,CASSPSAAQGSPLHF
TRBV6-1,.,TRBJ2-7,.,TGTGCCAGCAGTGATCTGGGGGCTAGGAGTCTCGCGCAGTACTTC,CASSDLGARSLAQYF
TRBV11-2,.,TRBJ2-3,.,TGTGCCAGCAGCTTAATGCGGGGCGACCCAGGTACGCAGTATTTT,CASSLMRGDPGTQYF
TRBV2,.,TRBJ2-3,.,TGTGCCAGCAGTGAAGGGACCCGGGCAGATACGCAGTATTTT,CASSEGTRADTQYF
TRBV19,.,TRBJ1-1,medium-sized,TGTGCCAGTAGGGAGACAGAGAACACTGAAGCTTTCTTT,CASRETENTEAFF
TRBV7-9,.,TRBJ2-2,.,TGTGCCAGCAGCTTAGCCGCAGGGTCCTTCGCCGGGGAGCTGTTTTTT,CASSLAAGSFAGELFF
TRBV30,.,TRBJ2-5,.,TGTGCCTGGAGTTCGCAACGGGAGACCCAGTACTTC,CAWSSQRETQYF
TRBV27,.,TRBJ2-1,.,TGTGCCAGCAGTTTCCGGACCTACAATGAGCAGTTCTTC,CASSFRTYNEQFF
TRBV7-6,TRBD1,TRBJ1-6,.,TGTGCCAGCAGCCCCCGGACAGGTACCCCCTCCGAGTCACCCCTCCACTTT,CASSPRTGTPSESPLHF
TRBV28,.,TRBJ1-2,.,TGTGCCAGTTGCCAGAACTATGGCTACACCTTC,CASCQNYGYTF
TRBV6-5,.,TRBJ1-6,.,TGTGCCAGCAGTTACTCTGGGCGACTATTTAATTCACCCCTCCACTTT,CASSYSGRLFNSPLHF
TRBV30,.,TRBJ2-3,once,TGTGCCTGGAGTGTTTGGGGCGGGTCGACAGATACGCAGTATTTT,CAWSVWGGSTDTQYF
TRBV19,TRBD2,TRBJ2-1,.,TGTGCCAGTAGTACTGCGAGGACTAGCGGCTCCCTTTTAGGCAATGAGCAGTTCTTC,CASSTARTSGSLLGNEQFF
TRBV2,.,TRBJ1-6,.,TGTGCCAGCAGTCCCAATATAGGATCACCCCTCCACTTT,CASSPNIGSPLHF
TRBV30,.,TRBJ2-1,few,TGTGCCTGGAGTCCCTGGGCCCCTTACAATGAGCAGTTCTTC,CAWSPWAPYNEQFF
TRBV12-5,TRBD1,TRBJ2-2,.,TGTGCTAGTGGTTTGGGAACAGGGGCGAACACCGGGGAGCTGTTTTTT,CASGLGTGANTGELFF
TRBV7-9,.,TRBJ2-4,.,TGTGCCAGCAGCTTATCTCACATTCAGTACTTC,CASSLSHIQYF